A single sample is the source of the 14 T cell receptor beta chains below, sequenced in a study of T cell responses to AZD1222 COVID-19 vaccine. Produced via immunoSEQ multiplex PCR; TCRdb's table is partial and in-frame only. The sample lists 99,000 or so clones, around nine tenths occurring once. Sequences were derived from peripheral blood, sampled on day 0 of AZD1222 vaccination. These receptor sequences come from an adult in good health.

The V gene is TRBV23-1, the J gene TRBJ2-5, with D maybe TRBD1 (6 bases). TRBV23-1 is an open reading frame, and its role is uncertain. The CDR3 has 15 amino acids. The V end lost 8 bases, the J end lost 1 base, and 17 bases lay between the germline ends. CDR3 nucleotide sequence: TGCGCCAGCGGAGAAGGGGGACCTACCCAAGAGACCCAGTACTTC. Protein sequence: CASGEGGPTQETQYF.

V usage is TRBV18 and J usage is TRBJ1-5; the match to TRBD1 covers 11 bases. The CDR3 spans 18 residues. The ends lost 2 bases at V and 2 bases at J; junction bases unmatched: 8. Germline loops: CDR1 KGHSH, CDR2 LQKENI. The CDR3 region has the DNA TGTGCCAGCTCACCATCGGGACAGGGGGAAAAAGGCAATCAGCCCCAGCATTTT. Translating gives CASSPSGQGEKGNQPQHF. The complete variable domain, with remaining parts taken from reference TRBV18 and TRBJ1-5, reads NAGVMQNPRHLVRRRGQEARLRCSPMKGHSHVYWYRQLPEEGLKFMVYLQKENIIDESGMPKERFSAEFPKEGPSILRIQQVVRGDSAAYFCASSPSGQGEKGNQPQHFGDGTRLSIL.

The V call is TRBV30, the J call TRBJ2-1; 7 bases align to TRBD1. The germline gives CDR1 GTSNPN, CDR2 SVGIG (reference sequence). The V and J ends lost 2 bases and 4 bases, in that order; junction bases with no gene match: 8. This CDR3 comprises 15 residues. CDR3: CAWSRGTALYNEQFF. The DNA for the CDR3 is TGTGCCTGGAGTAGGGGGACAGCTTTATACAATGAGCAGTTCTTC.

The chain joins TRBV6-2 or TRBV6-3 to TRBJ2-3, with D tentatively TRBD2 (6 bases). V lost 4 bases and J lost 0, with 11 bases in between. CDR3 size: 15 residues. Germline V gives CDR1 MNHEY, CDR2 SVGEGT. The CDR3 sequence is CASSFAGPSTDTQYF. The CDR3 DNA is TGTGCCAGCAGTTTTGCGGGACCTAGCACAGATACGCAGTATTTT.

This rearrangement joins TRBV7-8 to TRBJ1-5; D may be TRBD1 (5 bases). This CDR3 is 19 amino acids long. The ends were cut back, 3 bases at V and 0 bases at J, with 21 bases in the middle. From germline, CDR1 is SGHVS and CDR2 FQNEAQ. The CDR3 coding sequence is TGTGCCAGCAGCTTTTCGGCGCTTGGGGCCGGGCCTAGCAATCAGCCCCAGCATTTT. This gives the protein CASSFSALGAGPSNQPQHF.

This clone was counted only a few times. The chain carries TRBV7-8 and TRBJ1-2; D is unresolved. The CDR3 contains 15 residues. Trimming cost V 7 bases and J 1 base, with 16 bases left between them. The V gene's germline CDR1 is SGHVS and CDR2 FQNEAQ. CDR3 nucleotide sequence: TGTGCCAGCACCCTAAGGACCACTCTTAACTATGGCTACACCTTC. Translating gives CASTLRTTLNYGYTF.

The chain links TRBV5-4 to TRBJ1-2; no reliable D call. Germline V CDR1 and CDR2: SGHNT, YYREEE (reference sequence). The CDR3 contains 16 residues. V gave up 0 bases and J gave up 0 bases, with 12 bases separating them. Here the CDR3 reads CASSLAGDGANYGYTF. The CDR3 DNA sequence: TGTGCCAGCAGCTTGGCAGGCGACGGAGCTAACTATGGCTACACCTTC.

The J gene is TRBJ2-3, the V gene TRBV5-1, with D perhaps assigned TRBD1 or TRBD2 (5 bases each). In germline, CDR1 is SGHRS, CDR2 YFSETQ. CDR3 size: 15 residues. V was pared by 0 bases and J by 3 bases, with 11 bases between. The CDR3 sequence: CASSLVRGVTDTQYF. In nucleotides, the CDR3 is TGCGCCAGCAGCTTGGTTAGAGGGGTTACAGATACGCAGTATTTT.

This clone was seen just once. The chain links TRBV2 to TRBJ1-2; tentative D call: TRBD1 (6 bases). Germline CDR1 and CDR2: SNHLY and FYNNEI. The CDR3 sequence is 14 residues long. V was pared by 2 bases and J by 7 bases, with 14 bases between. The CDR3 loop reads CASSETGRAGGYTF. CDR3 nucleotide sequence: TGTGCCAGCAGTGAAACAGGGAGGGCTGGTGGCTACACCTTC.

This clone was picked up one time. The genes are TRBV10-3 and TRBJ2-3; 11 bases match TRBD1. The junction had 11 bases not matched to a gene; V was cut back by 11 bases and J by 4 bases. Germline assignment: CDR1 ENHRY and CDR2 SYGVKD. The CDR3 is 15 residues long. The CDR3 DNA is TGTGCCGGCCGGCCAGGACAGGGGGCGGCAGATACGCAGTATTTT. Its protein product is CAGRPGQGAADTQYF.

CDR3 in DNA: TGCAGTGCTAGTCGGTCGGCGGAGACCCAGTACTTC. Its translation: CSASRSAETQYF. V gene TRBV20-1 combines with J gene TRBJ2-5; D ambiguous. With 3 bases removed from V and 5 bases from J, the gap between germline ends came to 10 bases. The CDR3 is made up of 12 amino acids. Looked up from germline, CDR1 is DFQATT and CDR2 is SNEGSKA (reference sequence).

The V and J genes are TRBV20-1 and TRBJ1-2, with TRBD1 as a possible D gene (5 bases). The length of the CDR3 is 11 residues. V lost 6 bases to trimming and J lost 7 bases, with 12 bases between them. Germline CDR1 DFQATT, CDR2 SNEGSKA (reference sequence). Written as DNA, the CDR3 is TGCAGTGCCATCACAGGAGTTGGCTACACCTTC. This encodes CSAITGVGYTF.

CDR3 sequence reads: CASIGTGANEQYF. The CDR3 DNA follows: TGTGCCAGCATCGGGACAGGGGCCAACGAGCAGTACTTC. The rearrangement links TRBV28 to TRBJ2-7; 10 nucleotides align to TRBD1. V dropped 7 bases and J dropped 5; count of bases not matched to a gene: 5. Germline lookup yields CDR1 MDHEN and CDR2 SYDVKM. CDR3 length equals 13 residues.

The chain is built from TRBV5-1 and TRBJ1-1; D possibly corresponds to TRBD1 (5 bases). This CDR3 contains 15 residues. Germline V gene data show CDR1 as SGHRS and CDR2 as YFSETQ. With 0 bases removed from V and 0 bases from J, the gap between germline ends came to 9 bases. The CDR3 bases are TGCGCCAGCAGCTTGGGACAGAACATGAACACTGAAGCTTTCTTT. This gives the protein CASSLGQNMNTEAFF.